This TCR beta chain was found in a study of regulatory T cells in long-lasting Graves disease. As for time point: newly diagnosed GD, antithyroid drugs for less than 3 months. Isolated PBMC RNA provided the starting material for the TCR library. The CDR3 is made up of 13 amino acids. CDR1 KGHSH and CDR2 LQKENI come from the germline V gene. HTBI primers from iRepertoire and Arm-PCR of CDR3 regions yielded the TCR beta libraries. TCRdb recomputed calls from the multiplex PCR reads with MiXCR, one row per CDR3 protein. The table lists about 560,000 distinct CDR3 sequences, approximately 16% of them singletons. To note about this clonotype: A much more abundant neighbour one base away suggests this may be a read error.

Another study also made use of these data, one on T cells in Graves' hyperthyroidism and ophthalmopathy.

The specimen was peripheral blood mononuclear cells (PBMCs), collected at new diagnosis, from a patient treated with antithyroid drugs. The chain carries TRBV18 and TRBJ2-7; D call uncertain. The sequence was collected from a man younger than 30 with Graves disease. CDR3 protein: CVSSPDLMGEQYF. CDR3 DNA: TGTGTCAGCTCACCCGACCTAATGGGCGAGCAGTACTTC.